This is a list of T cell receptor beta chains from one sample in a study of identifying expanded T cells in peripheral blood. The assay was immunoSEQ multiplex PCR, and TCRdb's table has in-frame clones only and misses some. The data hold about 78,000 clones, with about 83% observed a single time. The sample comprised blood. These receptors all come from a person between 18 and 75 years old in good health. The CDR3 runs from the conserved cysteine through the conserved F or W. Each record gives: clone size, D gene, J gene, V gene, CDR3 protein, CDR3 DNA. D genes are given only for firm matches. Not all rows give a size; the values are once, few, many and, for expanded clones, a class.

. . TRBJ2-7 TRBV6-1 CASSLSGTGASEQYF TGTGCCAGCAGCCTCTCCGGGACTGGAGCGTCCGAGCAGTACTTC
. TRBD2 TRBJ2-7 TRBV7-8 CASSRAGANDYEQYF TGTGCCAGCAGCAGGGCGGGAGCCAACGACTACGAGCAGTACTTC
. . TRBJ2-3 TRBV7-2 CASSRALDTQYF TGTGCCAGCAGCCGGGCCCTAGATACGCAGTATTTT
. TRBD1 TRBJ2-5 TRBV7-8 CASSSMLTGTGGSETQYF TGTGCCAGCAGCTCCATGCTCACCGGGACAGGGGGCTCAGAGACCCAGTACTTC
. TRBD1 TRBJ1-3 TRBV18 CASSPPTGVVGNTIYF TGTGCCAGCTCACCACCCACAGGGGTCGTTGGAAACACCATATATTTT
. . TRBJ2-3 TRBV18 CASSPNRAADTQYF TGTGCCAGCTCACCAAACAGGGCGGCAGATACGCAGTATTTT
. TRBD2 TRBJ2-7 TRBV11-2 CASSWTSGSSYEQYF TGTGCCAGCAGCTGGACTAGCGGGAGTTCCTACGAGCAGTACTTC
. . TRBJ2-5 TRBV4-1 CASSQEGSGSQETQYF TGCGCCAGCAGCCAAGAAGGGTCAGGCTCTCAAGAGACCCAGTACTTC
. . TRBJ1-3 TRBV30 CAWSPAASGNTIYF TGTGCCTGGAGCCCCGCCGCTTCTGGAAACACCATATATTTT
. . TRBJ1-1 TRBV2 CASSEDALNTEAFF TGTGCCAGCAGTGAAGATGCTCTGAACACTGAAGCTTTCTTT
few . TRBJ1-2 TRBV28 CASLSRGYTF TGTGCCAGCCTAAGCAGGGGCTACACCTTC
. . TRBJ2-2 TRBV2 CASSEQQGNTGELFF TGTGCCAGCAGTGAGCAACAAGGGAACACCGGGGAGCTGTTTTTT
. . TRBJ2-2 TRBV14 CASSQDRTETGELFF TGTGCCAGCAGCCAAGACCGGACAGAGACCGGGGAGCTGTTTTTT
. . TRBJ2-7 TRBV5-8 CASSLAWSGAGASYEQYF TGTGCCAGCAGCTTGGCATGGAGTGGGGCAGGGGCGTCCTACGAGCAGTACTTC
. . TRBJ2-7 TRBV7-2 CASSADGPYYEQYF TGTGCCAGCAGCGCCGACGGACCCTACTACGAGCAGTACTTC
. . TRBJ1-4 TRBV27 CASSPFPNEKLFF TGTGCCAGCAGTCCCTTTCCAAATGAAAAACTGTTTTTT
once . TRBJ1-4 TRBV11-2 CASSPTGQLQNEKLFF TGTGCCAGCAGCCCAACCGGACAGCTCCAGAATGAAAAACTGTTTTTT
. . TRBJ1-5 TRBV29-1 CSVVDAGGNQPQHF TGCAGCGTTGTGGATGCGGGGGGCAATCAGCCCCAGCATTTT
. . TRBJ1-5 TRBV29-1 CSVEGPRGAQHF TGCAGCGTTGAGGGGCCCCGGGGGGCCCAGCATTTT
. TRBD2 TRBJ2-5 TRBV28 CASSLAGAGEETQYF TGTGCCAGCAGTTTAGCGGGAGCGGGGGAAGAGACCCAGTACTTC
. . TRBJ2-7 TRBV5-1 CASRAESSYEQYF TGCGCCAGCCGGGCGGAGAGCTCCTACGAGCAGTACTTC
few . TRBJ2-7 TRBV4-1 CASSQVVHEQYF TGCGCCAGCAGCCAAGTGGTCCACGAGCAGTACTTC
. TRBD1 TRBJ2-1 TRBV15 CATSRDLAGGNEQFF TGTGCCACCAGCAGAGATCTGGCAGGGGGCAATGAGCAGTTCTTC
. . TRBJ2-3 TRBV4-3 CASSQETAADTQYF TGCGCCAGCAGCCAAGAGACAGCAGCCGATACGCAGTATTTT
. . TRBJ2-3 TRBV30 CAWTAGVHTDTQYF TGTGCCTGGACTGCTGGGGTTCACACAGATACGCAGTATTTT
. TRBD1 TRBJ2-7 TRBV6-6 CASRDGTGVAYEQYF TGTGCCAGCAGAGATGGGACAGGGGTCGCCTACGAGCAGTACTTC
. TRBD2 TRBJ2-2 TRBV6-4 CASSDSSGRGTGELFF TGTGCCAGCAGTGACTCAAGCGGGAGGGGGACCGGGGAGCTGTTTTTT
. TRBD1 TRBJ1-5 TRBV18 CASSSGQGRIQPQHF TGTGCCAGCTCATCGGGACAGGGTAGAATTCAGCCCCAGCATTTT
medium-sized . TRBJ2-2 TRBV7-3 CASSPMSNTGELFF TGTGCCAGCAGTCCCATGTCTAACACCGGGGAGCTGTTTTTT
. TRBD1 TRBJ2-5 TRBV28 CASRRGTGTQETQYF TGTGCCAGCAGAAGGGGGACAGGCACCCAAGAGACCCAGTACTTC